Listed here are 28 T cell receptor beta chains from one sample, sequenced in a study of pediatric ulcerative colitis. Profiling relied on immunoSEQ multiplex PCR, and the TCRdb table lists in-frame clones only, not all of them. Found here are some 35,000 clones, 80% to 85% of them singletons; the top ten hold approximately 1%. One to two pinch biopsies were taken from the rectum during colonoscopy. What was sequenced was gut tissue. Receptors were obtained from a boy under 18 with mild ulcerative colitis.

This chain connects TRBV27 to TRBJ2-5, with a possible D match to TRBD2 (6 bases). CDR1 MNHEY and CDR2 SMNVEV come from the germline V gene (reference sequence). The CDR3 contains 16 residues. V was trimmed by 4 bases and J by 2 bases, leaving 17 bases between them. The CDR3 sequence: CASSSLGGWGQETQYF. CDR3 nucleotide sequence: TGTGCCAGCAGTTCCCTTGGGGGGTGGGGGCAAGAGACCCAGTACTTC.

This clone has more than one count but fewer than ten. The chain couples TRBV27 to TRBJ1-1; the match to TRBD1 covers 8 bases. V gave up 4 bases and J gave up 1 base; unmatched junction bases: 8. Germline loops: CDR1 MNHEY, CDR2 SMNVEV (reference sequence). The CDR3 covers 16 residues. CDR3 DNA: TGTGCCAGCAGTTCGCAGTGGACAGGGAGGAACACTGAAGCTTTCTTT. Translated, it gives CASSSQWTGRNTEAFF.

The chain carries TRBV9 and TRBJ2-7, with 7 nucleotides matching TRBD1. The CDR3 contains 14 residues. V lost 3 bases to trimming and J lost 3 bases; unmatched junction nucleotides: 6. Germline assignment: CDR1 SGDLS and CDR2 YYNGEE. This CDR3 reads CASSEDNRGYEQYF. CDR3 nucleotides: TGTGCCAGCAGCGAGGACAACAGGGGCTACGAGCAGTACTTC.

The chain combines TRBV5-4 with TRBJ2-1, with 9 positions matching TRBD1. Germline V gene data show CDR1 as SGHNT and CDR2 as YYREEE (reference sequence). The V gene end was trimmed by 0 bases and the J gene end by 0 bases; junction bases not matched to a gene: 4. CDR3 length: 17 residues. CDR3 in DNA: TGTGCCAGCAGCTTGGAACAGGGGGCCTTCTCCTACAATGAGCAGTTCTTC. The encoded protein is CASSLEQGAFSYNEQFF.

V and J are TRBV30 and TRBJ1-1, with 7 bases fitting TRBD1. V lost 1 base to trimming and J lost 4 bases; unmatched junction nucleotides: 0. Germline CDR1 GTSNPN, CDR2 SVGIG (reference sequence). CDR3 length: 12 residues. DNA of the CDR3: TGTGCCTGGAGTGCAGGGGGCACTGAAGCTTTCTTT. The encoded protein is CAWSAGGTEAFF.

CDR3 region: CASSGQGWGEQYF. CDR3 nucleotide sequence: TGTGCCAGCAGCGGACAGGGTTGGGGCGAGCAGTACTTC. The V call is TRBV5-4, the J call TRBJ2-7, with 8 positions matching TRBD1. This CDR3 region has 13 residues. Germline trimming cut 4 bases from V and 6 bases from J; bases unmatched to any gene: 6. Germline V gives CDR1 SGHNT, CDR2 YYREEE (reference sequence).

This clone was counted a single time. V gene TRBV7-9 combines with J gene TRBJ2-5; 7 bases are shared with TRBD2. This CDR3 comprises 14 residues. J gave up 4 bases and V 4 bases, and 6 bases lay outside the gene matches. Per germline, CDR1 SEHNR and CDR2 FQNEAQ (reference sequence). The CDR3 sequence is CASSWGGSVETQYF. DNA of the CDR3: TGTGCCAGCAGCTGGGGGGGGTCAGTAGAGACCCAGTACTTC.

This clone was observed a few times. The chain employs TRBV19 and TRBJ1-1; D is ambiguous. This CDR3 contains 14 residues. Germline-derived CDR1 and CDR2 are LNHDA and SQIVND (reference sequence). V lost 4 bases and J 0 bases, leaving 9 bases between the germline ends. CDR3: CASSTVTLNTEAFF. CDR3 nucleotide sequence: TGTGCCAGTAGTACAGTAACACTGAACACTGAAGCTTTCTTT.

J is TRBJ2-3 and V is TRBV5-1; the match to TRBD2 covers 8 bases. The V and J ends lost 2 bases and 2 bases, in that order; junction bases with no gene match: 4. The germline V gene encodes CDR1 SGHRS and CDR2 YFSETQ. The CDR3 is made up of 15 amino acids. The CDR3 is CASSLGGGFTDTQYF. CDR3 nucleotides: TGCGCCAGCAGCTTAGGCGGGGGGTTCACAGATACGCAGTATTTT.

This clone was observed once. This chain connects TRBV29-1 to TRBJ1-1; weak D call: TRBD1 (6 bases). This CDR3 is built from 13 residues. Trimming took 7 bases from V and 0 from J, leaving 12 bases between them. CDR1 and CDR2 from the germline V gene are SQVTM and ANQGSEA. Here the CDR3 DNA reads TGCAGCGCAAAGGGACATTTGAACACTGAAGCTTTCTTT. It encodes CSAKGHLNTEAFF. The full variable domain, completed using reference TRBV29-1 and TRBJ1-1, is SAVISQKPSRDICQRGTSLTIQCQVDSQVTMMFWYRQQPGQSLTLIATANQGSEATYESGFVIDKFPISRPNLTFSTLTVSNMSPEDSSIYLCSAKGHLNTEAFFGQGTRLTVV.

The chain couples TRBV5-6 to TRBJ2-3; possible D gene TRBD1, 5 bases. Deletions cut 0 bases from V and 0 bases from J, with 8 bases between. The CDR3 runs to 15 residues. Germline assignment: CDR1 SGHDT and CDR2 YYEEEE. The CDR3 DNA reads as TGTGCCAGCAGCTTGGTGACAGCTAGCACAGATACGCAGTATTTT. Protein product: CASSLVTASTDTQYF.

The chain recombines TRBV5-8 with TRBJ2-7; no clear D. Germline CDR1 and CDR2: SGHTS and YDEGEE. The CDR3 spans 13 residues. V was trimmed by 1 base and J by 1 base, leaving 6 bases between them. The CDR3 nucleotides read TGTGCCAGCAGCTTGTCGCAGTCCTACGAGCAGTACTTC. Amino acids: CASSLSQSYEQYF.

The chain joins TRBV6-1 to TRBJ1-1; D is possibly TRBD1 (5 bases). The CDR3 runs to 13 residues. Trimming cost V 7 bases and J 6 bases, with 15 bases left between them. CDR1 and CDR2 from the germline V gene are MNHNS and SASEGT. The CDR3 protein is CASKNRRDAEAFF. CDR3 coding DNA: TGTGCCAGCAAGAACAGGCGGGATGCTGAAGCTTTCTTT.

This chain links TRBV2 with TRBJ1-6; TRBD1 is a possible D gene (5 bases). V lost 3 bases and J lost 0, with 9 bases in between. The CDR3 has 16 residues. Germline assignment: CDR1 SNHLY and CDR2 FYNNEI. CDR3 in DNA: TGTGCCAGCAGTGAGGGGGGGAGCTCCTATAATTCACCCCTCCACTTT. Its protein product is CASSEGGSSYNSPLHF. Full variable domain (remainder filled in from reference TRBV2 and TRBJ1-6): EPEVTQTPSHQVTQMGQEVILRCVPISNHLYFYWYRQILGQKVEFLVSFYNNEISEKSEIFDDQFSVERPDGSNFTLKIRSTKLEDSAMYFCASSEGGSSYNSPLHFGNGTRLTVT.

The V gene is TRBV7-6, the J gene TRBJ2-3; 12 positions match TRBD2. The germline V gene has CDR1 SGHVS and CDR2 FNYEAQ. Losses at the gene ends were 2 bases for V and 4 bases for J; bases not matched to a gene: 1. This CDR3 has 15 residues. Written as DNA, the CDR3 is TGTGCCAGCAGCTTAAGACTAGCGGGGGCAGATACGCAGTATTTT. It is translated as CASSLRLAGADTQYF.

This clone appeared a single time. V and J are TRBV6-5 and TRBJ2-7, with 8 positions matching TRBD1. Germline-derived CDR1 and CDR2 are MNHEY and SVGAGI. The ends lost 2 bases at V and 4 bases at J; junction bases unmatched: 7. The CDR3 runs to 15 residues. The CDR3 region has the DNA TGTGCCAGCAGTTACAGGGCCAGGGGGCTATACGAGCAGTACTTC. Translated, it gives CASSYRARGLYEQYF.

Only a few counts were recorded for this clone. The V gene is TRBV19, the J gene TRBJ1-5; a possible D gene is TRBD1 (5 bases). CDR1 and CDR2 (germline): LNHDA, SQIVND (reference sequence). V was pared by 3 bases and J by 3 bases, with 9 bases between. This CDR3 has 14 residues. CDR3 in DNA: TGTGCCAGTAGTATCTCAGGGTTCAATCAGCCCCAGCATTTT. It encodes CASSISGFNQPQHF.

The J gene is TRBJ2-1, the V gene TRBV2; 7 nucleotides align to TRBD1. The V gene's germline CDR1 is SNHLY and CDR2 FYNNEI. There are 16 residues in the CDR3. The V and J ends lost 3 bases and 2 bases, in that order; junction bases with no gene match: 7. The CDR3 reads CASSDLQGRPYNEQFF. CDR3 sequence (DNA): TGTGCCAGCAGTGATTTACAGGGGAGACCCTACAATGAGCAGTTCTTC. The variable domain in full, completed from reference TRBV2 and TRBJ2-1, reads EPEVTQTPSHQVTQMGQEVILRCVPISNHLYFYWYRQILGQKVEFLVSFYNNEISEKSEIFDDQFSVERPDGSNFTLKIRSTKLEDSAMYFCASSDLQGRPYNEQFFGPGTRLTVL.

The chain is built from TRBV5-4 and TRBJ2-6, with 11 bases identical to TRBD2. Trimming removed 0 bases from V and 0 bases from J; junction bases left unmatched: 2. CDR1 and CDR2 from the germline V gene are SGHNT and YYREEE (reference sequence). There are 18 residues in the CDR3. This CDR3 is CASSLGLAGYSGANVLTF. The CDR3 coding sequence is TGTGCCAGCAGCTTGGGACTAGCGGGGTACTCTGGGGCCAACGTCCTGACTTTC.

This chain joins TRBV10-3 and TRBJ1-5; the D is unclear. The CDR3 has 14 residues. The V gene's germline CDR1 is ENHRY and CDR2 SYGVKD. The ends were cut back, 2 bases at V and 9 bases at J, with 14 bases in the middle. CDR3 nucleotides: TGTGCCATCAGTGAGGGGTCCGGTGTCCGGCCCCAGCATTTT. It yields the protein CAISEGSGVRPQHF.

The chain carries TRBV5-1 and TRBJ2-1, with D unresolved. The germline gives CDR1 SGHRS, CDR2 YFSETQ. The CDR3 contains 13 residues. Trimming left V 3 bases short and J 8 bases short, with 12 bases between. The CDR3 coding sequence is TGCGCCAGCAGCTCAAACCTAGAGGATGAGCAGTTCTTC. Translation gives CASSSNLEDEQFF. The entire variable domain, with the rest obtained from reference TRBV5-1 and TRBJ2-1, is as follows: KAGVTQTPRYLIKTRGQQVTLSCSPISGHRSVSWYQQTPGQGLQFLFEYFSETQRNKGNFPGRFSGRQFSNSRSEMNVSTLELGDSALYLCASSSNLEDEQFFGPGTRLTVL.

The chain carries TRBV5-1 and TRBJ1-1; 8 nucleotides agree with TRBD1. The CDR3 is 13 residues long. Per the germline V gene, CDR1 is SGHRS and CDR2 is YFSETQ. V lost 4 bases to trimming and J lost 4 bases; unmatched junction nucleotides: 3. CDR3 DNA: TGCGCCAGCAGCCTCGACAGGGGCACTGAAGCTTTCTTT. Amino acid sequence: CASSLDRGTEAFF.

The gene calls are TRBV10-3 and TRBJ2-1; 10 bases map to TRBD2. Germline V gives CDR1 ENHRY, CDR2 SYGVKD. There are 16 residues in the CDR3. V shed 6 bases and J 3 bases; nucleotides not matched to a gene: 8. The CDR3 reads CAIREQRGGFYNEQFF. For the CDR3, the DNA is TGTGCCATCAGGGAACAGCGGGGGGGCTTCTACAATGAGCAGTTCTTC.

The chain links TRBV19 to TRBJ2-1; TRBD1 agrees at 9 bases. In germline, CDR1 is LNHDA, CDR2 SQIVND (reference sequence). The CDR3 loop spans 15 amino acids. Trimming removed 5 bases from V and 2 bases from J; junction bases left unmatched: 4. CDR3 residues: CASSRDRAPYNEQFF. As DNA, the CDR3 is TGTGCCAGTAGTCGGGACAGGGCTCCCTACAATGAGCAGTTCTTC.

As for this clone: A junction boundary mismatches the germline segment, possibly from a read error. The chain recombines TRBV5-8 with TRBJ1-6; D unresolved. The CDR3 loop spans 13 amino acids. The V gene's germline CDR1 is SGHTS and CDR2 YDEGEE. In DNA, the CDR3 is TGTGCCAGCAGCTTGGTTTATAATTCACCCCTCCGCTTT. Its protein is CASSLVYNSPLRF.

The V and J genes are TRBV12-5 and TRBJ1-2, with D maybe TRBD1 (5 bases). The V gene's germline CDR1 is LGHNT and CDR2 FRNRAP. Trimming left V 6 bases short and J 8 bases short, with 25 bases between. The CDR3 runs to 16 residues. The CDR3 loop reads CASGPPGPSFGGGYTF. DNA for the CDR3: TGTGCTAGTGGGCCGCCGGGGCCCTCATTCGGAGGGGGCTACACCTTC.

This clone was seen just once. This chain uses TRBV5-4 with TRBJ2-3; D remains unclear. The V end was cut by 5 bases, the J end by 8 bases, with 21 bases between. The CDR3 runs to 15 residues. Germline V gene data show CDR1 as SGHNT and CDR2 as YYREEE (reference sequence). In DNA, the CDR3 is TGTGCCAGCAGTCCCGCGGTCCTAGGGATAGGTACGCAGTATTTT. This sequence encodes CASSPAVLGIGTQYF.

V usage is TRBV7-2 and J usage is TRBJ1-5, with TRBD1 matching over 7 bases. This CDR3 has 14 residues. Germline assignment: CDR1 SGHTA and CDR2 FQGNSA. With V trimmed by 7 bases and J by 3 bases, 6 bases remained unmatched. The CDR3 DNA follows: TGTGCCAGCACGCCAGGGGGACCCAATCAGCCCCAGCATTTT. This encodes CASTPGGPNQPQHF. The full variable domain, its missing parts supplied by reference TRBV7-2 and TRBJ1-5, is GAGVSQSPSNKVTEKGKDVELRCDPISGHTALYWYRQSLGQGLEFLIYFQGNSAPDKSGLPSDRFSAERTGGSVSTLTIQRTQQEDSAVYLCASTPGGPNQPQHFGDGTRLSIL.